The clone carrying this T cell receptor (beta chain) was recorded at least ten times. This sample was taken from a study of regulatory T cells in long-lasting Graves disease. The wider study: Graves' cases, newly diagnosed, had used antithyroid drugs under 3 months.

Combining iRepertoire HTBI primers with Arm-PCR of CDR3 regions, the authors built TCR beta libraries. MiXCR was run by TCRdb on the multiplex PCR reads, yielding one entry per CDR3 protein. Here the sample spans around 420,000 distinct CDR3 sequences, 15% being singletons. Time point indicated: newly diagnosed GD, antithyroid drugs for less than 3 months. Isolated PBMC RNA provided the starting material for the TCR library. This CDR3 has 17 residues. V was shortened by 10 bases and J by 7 bases, with 29 bases between the two germline ends. In germline, CDR1 is SEHNR, CDR2 FQNEAQ (reference sequence). The same data also contributed to another study, on T cells in Graves' hyperthyroidism and ophthalmopathy. In that study: Model-based prediction identified ophthalmopathy a median around 6.7 months prior to its onset.

The genes are TRBV7-9 and TRBJ2-1, with D perhaps matching TRBD1 or TRBD2 (5 bases each). The TCR originated in a middle-aged woman with Graves disease. Sample: peripheral blood mononuclear cells (PBMCs), taken at new diagnosis, from a patient treated with antithyroid drugs. The CDR3 coding sequence is TGTGCCATCGCAGGGACGGCCTCCTTGGTGGGATGGAATGAGCAGTTCTTC. Its protein is CAIAGTASLVGWNEQFF.